The 24 T cell receptor beta chains below were found in one sample sequenced in a study of blood T cell repertoires in COVID-19. The data were produced by immunoSEQ multiplex PCR, yet TCRdb's version contains in-frame clones alone and is incomplete. The sample carries 120,000 or so clones, about 80% recorded once. Sequenced: peripheral blood. These TCRs come from a woman aged 45-59 years with acute or convalescent COVID-19.

V and J are TRBV2 and TRBJ2-2; 7 bases map to TRBD2. The CDR3 has 14 amino acids. Looked up from germline, CDR1 is SNHLY and CDR2 is FYNNEI. The V gene end was trimmed by 7 bases and the J gene end by 6 bases; junction bases not matched to a gene: 8. CDR3 region: CASKEGGAAGELFF. DNA of the CDR3: TGTGCCAGCAAGGAGGGAGGGGCGGCCGGGGAGCTGTTTTTT.

The V call is TRBV12-3 or TRBV12-4, the J call TRBJ1-2; D uncertain. Trimming removed 6 bases from V and 4 bases from J, with 12 bases in between. The CDR3 spans 13 residues. The CDR3 DNA reads TGTGCCAGCAGCCCCGAGAAAATCTATGGCTACACCTTC. This codes for CASSPEKIYGYTF.

CDR3: CASRKDRSITEAFF. The CDR3 nucleotides are TGTGCCAGCAGGAAGGACAGGTCGATCACTGAAGCTTTCTTT. The chain carries TRBV2 and TRBJ1-1; the match to TRBD1 covers 7 bases. This CDR3 has 14 amino acids. CDR1 and CDR2 (germline): SNHLY, FYNNEI. The J segment lost 4 bases and the V segment lost 6 bases, leaving 8 bases of the junction unmatched.

This chain links TRBV19 with TRBJ1-6; D may be TRBD1 (5 bases). This CDR3 contains 16 residues. CDR1 is LNHDA and CDR2 is SQIVND in the germline V gene (reference sequence). V shed 6 bases and J shed 0 bases, with 12 bases lying between them. DNA for the CDR3: TGTGCCAGTAGACGACAGTCGAGCTCCTATAATTCACCCCTCCACTTT. It encodes CASRRQSSSYNSPLHF.

The chain has TRBV18 and TRBJ2-2; 14 bases are shared with TRBD2. In germline, CDR1 is KGHSH, CDR2 LQKENI. With 3 bases clipped from V and 1 base from J, the junction kept 1 base outside the gene matches. This CDR3 contains 17 residues. The CDR3 DNA sequence: TGTGCCAGCTCACCGACTAGCGGGAGGGTGAACACCGGGGAGCTGTTTTTT. Amino acid sequence: CASSPTSGRVNTGELFF.

This chain uses TRBV19 with TRBJ1-1; 7 nucleotides agree with TRBD1. Germline CDR1 reads LNHDA; CDR2 reads SQIVND (reference sequence). The CDR3 length is 14 residues. V trimming: 8 bases; J trimming: 4 bases; junction bases outside the gene matches: 10. The CDR3 nucleotides are TGTGCCAGTGTCTCAAACAGGGGACGCACTGAAGCTTTCTTT. The encoded protein is CASVSNRGRTEAFF.

The V and J genes are TRBV6-6 and TRBJ2-4; the D gene is possibly TRBD1 (6 bases). The CDR3 extends over 14 amino acids. Germline V gene data show CDR1 as MNHNY and CDR2 as SVGAGI (reference sequence). Trimming cost V 5 bases and J 8 bases, with 16 bases left between them. The CDR3 reads CASSTGQLIDIQYF. CDR3 nucleotide sequence: TGTGCCAGCAGTACCGGACAGTTAATCGACATTCAGTACTTC.

The chain combines TRBV4-1 with TRBJ1-1; D not certain. CDR1 and CDR2 from the germline V gene are MGHRA and YSYEKL. The CDR3 is made up of 15 amino acids. Trimming removed 2 bases from V and 5 bases from J, with 15 bases in between. The CDR3: CASSQYVHSMTEAFF. DNA of the CDR3: TGCGCCAGCAGCCAATACGTACATTCGATGACTGAAGCTTTCTTT.

The V and J genes are TRBV28 and TRBJ1-1; D is undetermined. V lost 8 bases, J lost 1 base, and 11 bases lay in between. The CDR3 is 13 amino acids. Germline V lookup: CDR1 MDHEN, CDR2 SYDVKM. The CDR3 nucleotides are TGTGCCAGCCACCGACAACCGAACACTGAAGCTTTCTTT. Its protein product is CASHRQPNTEAFF.

The chain couples TRBV12-3 or TRBV12-4 to TRBJ2-2; D not certain. Trimming shortened V by 1 base and J by 6 bases, and 6 bases separated the two germline ends. The CDR3 extends over 13 amino acids. CDR3 bases: TGTGCCAGCAGTTTAGTCCCGGCCGGGGAGCTGTTTTTT. This translates into CASSLVPAGELFF.

In its sample, this clone was seen a few times. V and J are TRBV10-2 and TRBJ1-2, with D possibly TRBD1 on 6 matching bases. The V and J ends lost 5 bases and 4 bases respectively, with 8 bases between them. CDR3 length: 12 residues. Germline V CDR1 and CDR2: WSHSY, SAAADI. DNA of the CDR3: TGCGCCAGCAGTTTGGACAGCTATGGCTACACCTTC. Protein: CASSLDSYGYTF.

This clone was counted only a few times. CDR3 in DNA: TGTGCCAGCAGCAACATCGAGCAGTACTTC. It translates to CASSNIEQYF. This chain joins TRBV21-1 and TRBJ2-7; TRBD1, the table's D call, lacks a check against the DNA. TRBV21-1 is tagged as a pseudogene. The CDR3 runs to 10 residues.

The J gene is TRBJ1-2, the V gene TRBV4-1; D remains ambiguous. V lost 0 bases and J 4 bases, leaving 9 bases between the germline ends. In germline, CDR1 is MGHRA, CDR2 YSYEKL. This CDR3 comprises 14 residues. In DNA, the CDR3 is TGCGCCAGCAGCCAAGATCGAACAAGCTATGGCTACACCTTC. Protein product: CASSQDRTSYGYTF.

This clone was seen more than once but under ten times. The rearrangement uses TRBV19 and TRBJ2-7; no reliable D call. The germline gives CDR1 LNHDA, CDR2 SQIVND (reference sequence). V dropped 5 bases and J dropped 2 bases, with 10 bases sitting between them. The CDR3 contains 13 residues. Here the CDR3 reads CASSPPSAYEQYF. CDR3 DNA: TGTGCCAGTAGTCCTCCCTCAGCCTACGAGCAGTACTTC. Together with reference TRBV19 and TRBJ2-7, the CDR3 gives the full variable domain: DGGITQSPKYLFRKEGQNVTLSCEQNLNHDAMYWYRQDPGQGLRLIYYSQIVNDFQKGDIAEGYSVSREKKESFPLTVTSAQKNPTAFYLCASSPPSAYEQYFGPGTRLTVT.

The chain couples TRBV18 to TRBJ1-2; D is possibly TRBD1 (5 bases). The CDR3 sequence is 15 residues long. The V gene lost 3 bases and the J gene lost 3 bases, with 14 bases spanning the gap. From germline, CDR1 is KGHSH and CDR2 LQKENI. CDR3 DNA sequence: TGTGCCAGCTCACCGATAGGGGACTCAGACTATGGCTACACCTTC. Its protein is CASSPIGDSDYGYTF.

The V call is TRBV7-9, the J call TRBJ1-1, with D possibly being TRBD1 (6 bases). The CDR3 is 14 residues long. The germline V gene has CDR1 SEHNR and CDR2 FQNEAQ (reference sequence). V was cut by 8 bases and J by 0 bases, with 13 bases left in between. CDR3 region: CASQGHNMNTEAFF. The CDR3 DNA follows: TGTGCCAGCCAGGGACATAACATGAACACTGAAGCTTTCTTT. Together with reference TRBV7-9 and TRBJ1-1, the CDR3 gives the full variable domain: DTGVSQNPRHKITKRGQNVTFRCDPISEHNRLYWYRQTLGQGPEFLTYFQNEAQLEKSRLLSDRFSAERPKGSFSTLEIQRTEQGDSAMYLCASQGHNMNTEAFFGQGTRLTVV.

This chain links TRBV5-6 with TRBJ1-3; D might be TRBD1 (6 bases). Per the germline V gene, CDR1 is SGHDT and CDR2 is YYEEEE. This CDR3 is built from 15 residues. V lost 4 bases and J 1 base, leaving 12 bases between the germline ends. The CDR3 region has the DNA TGTGCCAGCAGCCCTCGGACAGTTTCTGGAAACACCATATATTTT. It encodes CASSPRTVSGNTIYF.

V is TRBV2 and J is TRBJ1-3; 9 bases agree with TRBD1. This CDR3 region has 14 residues. V trimming: 6 bases; J trimming: 3 bases; junction bases outside the gene matches: 3. The germline V gene encodes CDR1 SNHLY and CDR2 FYNNEI. CDR3 coding DNA: TGTGCCAGCAGGGACAGGGGAAATGGAAACACCATATATTTT. This gives the protein CASRDRGNGNTIYF.

V usage is TRBV6-6 and J usage is TRBJ1-1; TRBD1 aligns across 7 bases. Germline CDR1 and CDR2: MNHNY and SVGAGI (reference sequence). The CDR3 sequence is 15 residues long. V shed 7 bases and J 2 bases; nucleotides not matched to a gene: 10. CDR3 residues: CASTGRDRQNTEAFF. The CDR3 nucleotides read TGTGCCAGCACGGGGCGGGACAGACAAAACACTGAAGCTTTCTTT.

This clone is a singleton in its sample. This chain uses TRBV2 with TRBJ1-1; D perhaps matches TRBD1 (6 bases). Germline loops: CDR1 SNHLY, CDR2 FYNNEI. This CDR3 is built from 11 residues. Trimming left V 6 bases short and J 8 bases short, with 10 bases between. CDR3 DNA sequence: TGTGCCAGCAGCCTACAGGGCGAAGCTTTCTTT. The encoded protein is CASSLQGEAFF.

This clone was counted a single time. This chain joins TRBV28 and TRBJ1-1; D ambiguous. This CDR3 spans 14 amino acids. The V end was cut by 4 bases, the J end by 1 base, with 10 bases between. Germline loops: CDR1 MDHEN, CDR2 SYDVKM. The CDR3 reads CASSSQRRNTEAFF. CDR3 nucleotides: TGTGCCAGCAGTTCCCAGAGGAGGAACACTGAAGCTTTCTTT.

The CDR3 here is CASSRVGGTTPEAFF. In DNA form, the CDR3 reads TGTGCCAGCAGTCGTGTTGGAGGGACGACTCCTGAAGCTTTCTTT. The chain joins TRBV7-9 to TRBJ1-1; D is possibly TRBD1 (5 bases). V gave up 6 bases and J gave up 6 bases, with 20 bases separating them. The germline V gene encodes CDR1 SEHNR and CDR2 FQNEAQ (reference sequence). The CDR3 length is 15 residues.

The J gene is TRBJ2-3, the V gene TRBV29-1; 8 bases match TRBD2. CDR3 length: 15 residues. V gave up 4 bases and J gave up 0 bases; unmatched junction bases: 6. Germline values: CDR1 SQVTM, CDR2 ANQGSEA. As DNA, the CDR3 is TGCAGCGTTGGGTCGGCTAGCGGGAGCACAGATACGCAGTATTTT. As protein: CSVGSASGSTDTQYF.

The chain has TRBV28 and TRBJ1-1, with D tentatively TRBD1 (5 bases). Germline V gene sequence: CDR1 MDHEN, CDR2 SYDVKM. CDR3 length: 16 residues. Trimming stripped 3 bases from V and 1 base from J, with 15 bases between. In nucleotides, the CDR3 is TGTGCCAGCAGTTTTTCCTTACAGGAGTCGAACACTGAAGCTTTCTTT. Protein product: CASSFSLQESNTEAFF.